This TCR beta chain was captured in a study of blood T cell repertoires in COVID-19. Measured with immunoSEQ multiplex PCR; TCRdb has only the in-frame clones, and not every one. In the table there are 25,000 to 30,000 clones, roughly nine tenths of which are singletons. CDR1 SGDLS and CDR2 YYNGEE come from the germline V gene. This CDR3 spans 16 amino acids. J lost 6 bases, V lost 2 bases, and 8 bases had no gene match. The TCR was taken from a human donor in a cohort sampled during active COVID-19. The sample taken for sequencing was peripheral blood. The chain joins TRBV9 to TRBJ2-3; TRBD2 matches 11 bases. CDR3 DNA sequence: TGTGCCAGCAGCGTGGATAGCGGGGGGGCGCGGGATACGCAGTATTTT. This codes for CASSVDSGGARDTQYF.